This T cell receptor (beta chain) was found in a study of blood T cells in healthy people across ages. Points from the study as a whole: In older individuals, TCR beta diversity per million T cells was lower, falling roughly linearly with age.

This CDR3 has 11 amino acids. Germline V CDR1 and CDR2: MNHEY, SVGEGT. Deletions cut 2 bases from V and 10 bases from J, with 8 bases between. Through a sample-barcoded 5' primer and a J-beta primer mix, a second PCR was run for about 6 to 12 cycles. TCRdb re-derived calls from the 5' RACE reads in MiXCR, one entry per CDR3 protein. In the table there are around 990,000 distinct CDR3 sequences, roughly two fifths of which are singletons. This clonotype was recorded only once. Its antigen is currently unknown. The material sequenced was blood. The clonotype was recovered from a man aged 18 to 29 in good health. V gene TRBV6-2 or TRBV6-3 combines with J gene TRBJ1-1; possibly TRBD1 for D (5 bases). Here the CDR3 reads CASSYGGGAFF. The DNA for the CDR3 is TGTGCCAGCAGTTACGGGGGGGGAGCTTTCTTT.